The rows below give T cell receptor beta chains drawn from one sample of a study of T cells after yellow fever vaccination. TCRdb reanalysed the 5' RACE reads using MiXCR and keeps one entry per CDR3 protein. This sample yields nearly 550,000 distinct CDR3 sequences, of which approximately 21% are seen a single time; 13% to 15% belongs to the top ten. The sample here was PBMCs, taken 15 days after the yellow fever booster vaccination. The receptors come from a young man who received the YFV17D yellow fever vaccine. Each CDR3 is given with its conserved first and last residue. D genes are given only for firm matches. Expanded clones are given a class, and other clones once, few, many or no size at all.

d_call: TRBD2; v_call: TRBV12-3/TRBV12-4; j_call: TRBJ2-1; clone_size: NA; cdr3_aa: CASNLLAGGFYNEQFF; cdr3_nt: TGTGCCAGCAATCTACTAGCGGGAGGTTTTTACAATGAGCAGTTCTTC
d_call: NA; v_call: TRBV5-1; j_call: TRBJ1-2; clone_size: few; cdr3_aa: CASSLTTANYGYTF; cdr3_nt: TGCGCCAGCAGCTTAACTACAGCTAACTATGGCTACACCTTC
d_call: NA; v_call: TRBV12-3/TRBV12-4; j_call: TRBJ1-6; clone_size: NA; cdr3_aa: CASSLGDNSPLHF; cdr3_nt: TGTGCCAGCAGTTTAGGCGATAATTCACCCCTCCACTTT
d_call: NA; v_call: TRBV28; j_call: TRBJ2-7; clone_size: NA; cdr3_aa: CASSTNSLSEQYF; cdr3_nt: TGTGCCAGCAGTACCAATTCTCTTTCCGAGCAGTACTTC
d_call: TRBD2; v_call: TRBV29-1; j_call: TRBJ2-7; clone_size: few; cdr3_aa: CSVSGRHTDYEQYF; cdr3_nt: TGCAGCGTGAGCGGGAGACACACCGACTACGAGCAGTACTTC
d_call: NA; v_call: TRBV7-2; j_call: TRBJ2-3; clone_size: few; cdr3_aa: CASSFSEEGHTTQYF; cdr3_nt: TGTGCCAGCAGCTTCTCAGAGGAGGGGCACACAACGCAGTATTTT
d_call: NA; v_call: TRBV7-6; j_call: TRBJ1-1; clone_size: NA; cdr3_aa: CASSLNREVAAFF; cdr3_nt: TGTGCCAGCAGCTTAAACAGGGAGGTAGCAGCTTTCTTT
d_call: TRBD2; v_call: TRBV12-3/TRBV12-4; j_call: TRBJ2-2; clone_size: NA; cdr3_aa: CASSKGLAGLAGELFF; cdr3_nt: TGTGCCAGCAGTAAGGGACTAGCGGGACTCGCCGGGGAGCTGTTTTTT
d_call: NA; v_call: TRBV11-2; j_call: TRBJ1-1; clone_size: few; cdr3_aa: CASSFHRNTEAFF; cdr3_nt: TGTGCCAGCAGCTTTCATAGGAACACTGAAGCTTTCTTT
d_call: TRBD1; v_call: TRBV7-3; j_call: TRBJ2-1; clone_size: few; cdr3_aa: CASSSGDRVGNEQFF; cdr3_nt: TGTGCCAGCAGCTCCGGGGACAGGGTCGGCAATGAGCAGTTCTTC
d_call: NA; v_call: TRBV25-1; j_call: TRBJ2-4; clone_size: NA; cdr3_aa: CASSESLRAADIQYF; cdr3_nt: TGTGCCAGCAGTGAATCCCTCCGGGCGGCAGACATTCAGTACTTC
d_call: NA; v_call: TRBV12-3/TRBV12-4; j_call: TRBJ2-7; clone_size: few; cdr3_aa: CASSLFRGEQYF; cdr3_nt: TGTGCCAGCAGCCTTTTTCGGGGCGAGCAGTACTTC
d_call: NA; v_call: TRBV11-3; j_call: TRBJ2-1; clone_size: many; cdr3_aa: CASSLEPNNEQFF; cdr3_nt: TGTGCCAGCAGCTTAGAGCCCAACAATGAGCAGTTCTTC
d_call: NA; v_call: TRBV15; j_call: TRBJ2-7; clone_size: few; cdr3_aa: CATSISGVEQYF; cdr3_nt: TGTGCCACCAGCATCTCTGGGGTCGAGCAGTACTTC
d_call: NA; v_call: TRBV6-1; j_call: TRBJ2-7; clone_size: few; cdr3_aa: CASSEIGTGSYEQYF; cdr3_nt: TGTGCCAGCAGTGAAATTGGGACGGGCTCCTACGAGCAGTACTTC
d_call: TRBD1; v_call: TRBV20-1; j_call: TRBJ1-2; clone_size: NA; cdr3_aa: CSAIRGTGEYYGYTF; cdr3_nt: TGCAGTGCTATCCGTGGGACAGGAGAATACTATGGCTACACCTTC
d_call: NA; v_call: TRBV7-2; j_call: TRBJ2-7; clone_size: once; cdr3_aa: CASRFRVRSYEQYF; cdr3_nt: TGTGCCAGCAGATTCCGGGTTCGGAGTTACGAGCAGTACTTC
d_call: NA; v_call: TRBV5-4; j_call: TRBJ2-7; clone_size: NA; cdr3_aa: CASSQGGPLSYEQYF; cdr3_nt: TGTGCCAGCAGCCAGGGGGGGCCACTCTCCTACGAGCAGTACTTC
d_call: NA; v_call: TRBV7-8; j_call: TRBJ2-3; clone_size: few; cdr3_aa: CASSPRFLTDTQYF; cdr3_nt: TGTGCCAGCAGCCCTCGGTTCCTCACAGATACGCAGTATTTT
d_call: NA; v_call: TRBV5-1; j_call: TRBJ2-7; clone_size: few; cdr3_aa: CASSLAGSRDYEQYF; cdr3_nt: TGCGCCAGCAGCTTGGCCGGGAGTCGTGACTACGAGCAGTACTTC
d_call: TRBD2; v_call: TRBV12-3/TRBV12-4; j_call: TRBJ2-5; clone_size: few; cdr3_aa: CASMGGTSRETQYF; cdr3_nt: TGTGCCAGCATGGGGGGGACTTCCAGGGAGACCCAGTACTTC
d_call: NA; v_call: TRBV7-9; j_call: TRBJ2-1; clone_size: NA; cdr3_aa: CASSLDGGNEQFF; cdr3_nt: TGTGCCAGCAGCTTAGATGGTGGTAATGAGCAGTTCTTC
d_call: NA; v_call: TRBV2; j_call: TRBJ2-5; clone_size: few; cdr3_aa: CASEAKETQYF; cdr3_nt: TGTGCCAGTGAGGCCAAAGAGACCCAGTACTTC
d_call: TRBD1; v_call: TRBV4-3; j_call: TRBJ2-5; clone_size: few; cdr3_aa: CASARQGFAETQYF; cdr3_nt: TGCGCCAGCGCGCGACAGGGTTTTGCCGAGACCCAGTACTTC
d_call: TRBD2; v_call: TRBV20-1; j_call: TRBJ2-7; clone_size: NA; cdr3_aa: CSARDPLAGDYEQYF; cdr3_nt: TGCAGTGCTAGAGACCCTCTAGCGGGAGACTACGAGCAGTACTTC
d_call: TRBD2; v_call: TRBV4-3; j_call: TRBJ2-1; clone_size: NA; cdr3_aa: CASSQDSSGNEQFF; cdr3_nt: TGCGCCAGCAGCCAAGATTCTAGCGGCAATGAGCAGTTCTTC
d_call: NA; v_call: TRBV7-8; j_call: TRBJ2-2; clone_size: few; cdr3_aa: CASSFPGRGLTGELFF; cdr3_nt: TGTGCCAGCAGCTTTCCTGGGAGGGGGCTTACCGGGGAGCTGTTTTTT
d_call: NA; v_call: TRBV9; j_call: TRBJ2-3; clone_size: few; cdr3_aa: CASSVEQSKSTQYF; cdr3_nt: TGTGCCAGCAGCGTAGAGCAGAGTAAGAGCACGCAGTATTTT
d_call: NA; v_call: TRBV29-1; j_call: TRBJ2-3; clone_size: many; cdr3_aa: CSVETATDTQYF; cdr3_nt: TGCAGCGTTGAAACGGCCACAGATACGCAGTATTTT
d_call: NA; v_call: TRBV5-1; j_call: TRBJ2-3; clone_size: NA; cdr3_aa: CASSVLTGTDTQYF; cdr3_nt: TGCGCCAGCAGTGTCCTGACAGGCACAGATACGCAGTATTTT
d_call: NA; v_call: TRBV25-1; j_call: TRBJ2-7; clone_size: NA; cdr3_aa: CASTSWRLEQYF; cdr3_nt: TGTGCCAGCACTAGCTGGAGACTTGAGCAGTACTTC
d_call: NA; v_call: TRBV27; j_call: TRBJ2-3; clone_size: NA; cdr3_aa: CASRRTDGRPDTQYF; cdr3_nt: TGTGCCAGCAGAAGAACAGATGGGCGCCCAGATACGCAGTATTTT